Following are 4 T cell receptor beta chains from one sample sequenced in a study of response to subunit inactivated influenza vaccine. In TCRdb, the RT-PCR reads were re-called with MiXCR into one record per CDR3 protein. The sample lists around 250,000 distinct CDR3 sequences, 12% occurring once. The material sequenced was non-naive T cells sorted from PBMCs, taken less than 15 days before vaccination. All receptors come from a man between 45 and 60 years old who received an inactivated influenza vaccine.

V usage is TRBV6-5 and J usage is TRBJ1-1; D is unclear. V was pared by 9 bases and J by 0 bases, with 8 bases between. The germline CDR1 and CDR2 sequences are MNHEY and SVGAGI. The CDR3 loop spans 12 amino acids. This CDR3 reads CASTTLNTEAFF. The CDR3 DNA sequence: TGTGCCAGTACCACTCTGAACACTGAAGCTTTCTTT.

This clonotype was seen a few times. The rearrangement joins TRBV7-2 to TRBJ2-3, with 8 bases fitting TRBD2. Germline V CDR1 and CDR2: SGHTA, FQGNSA. The CDR3 extends over 16 amino acids. Trimming at V came to 3 bases and at J to 2 bases, leaving 7 bases not matched to a gene. CDR3 residues: CASSFYRGGLTDTQYF. The CDR3 region has the DNA TGTGCCAGCAGCTTCTATCGGGGGGGACTCACAGATACGCAGTATTTT.

The chain carries TRBV3-1 and TRBJ2-7; 11 bases fit TRBD2. The CDR3 length is 14 residues. CDR1 is LGHDT, CDR2 YNNKEL, per germline (reference sequence). The V gene end was trimmed by 4 bases and the J gene end by 5 bases; junction bases not matched to a gene: 4. The CDR3 nucleotides read TGTGCCAGCAGCCTTAGCGGGAGGGCCAACGAGCAGTACTTC. Protein: CASSLSGRANEQYF.

This clonotype was detected many times. The J gene is TRBJ2-1, the V gene TRBV18, with TRBD2 matching over 10 bases. The V segment lost 3 bases and the J segment 12 bases; nucleotides outside the gene matches: 11. Looked up from germline, CDR1 is KGHSH and CDR2 is LQKENI. This CDR3 is built from 15 residues. The CDR3 loop reads CASSPLAGDPLGQFF. The DNA for the CDR3 is TGTGCCAGCTCACCCCTAGCGGGAGACCCCCTTGGGCAGTTCTTC.